This T cell receptor (beta chain) was found in a study of blood T cell repertoires in COVID-19. About the research overall: The origin of the acute and convalescent COVID-19 samples was the United States, Italy and Spain. PBMCs, B-cell-depleted T cells, or T cells were the source of the cDNA or gDNA that made up the material.

Participant reports of clinical history set cohort assignment. Authors' methods: Researchers report that nucleated cell counts were estimated from reference gene primer amplification. TCRdb keeps only in-frame clones here, not all; method: immunoSEQ multiplex PCR. Clonal size and the V and J genes are those of that table, whereas D and trimming came from the DNA. The table lists about 230,000 clones, about 91% of them singletons, with roughly 2.4% in the top ten. Per the germline V gene, CDR1 is SGHRS and CDR2 is YFSETQ. There are 13 residues in the CDR3. The V end was cut by 0 bases, the J end by 8 bases, with 11 bases between.

The sequence was obtained from a woman between 40 and 50 years old with acute COVID-19. The sample taken for sequencing was PBMCs or T cells enriched from blood (not recorded which). The chain employs TRBV5-1 and TRBJ1-2; D unclear. The DNA of the CDR3 is TGCGCCAGCAGCTTGGGAGAACTAGCCGGCTACACCTTC. Protein: CASSLGELAGYTF.